This T cell receptor (beta chain) appears in the sequencing data of a study of CD8+ T cells in alopecia areata. Treatment of the sample: oral pan-JAK inhibitor, 5-10 mg twice daily. Extraction of RNA preceded its reverse transcription into cDNA, which served as the sequencing template. Repertoires were generated with immunoSEQ multiplex PCR, while TCRdb's copy carries only in-frame clones and drops some. Of 150,000 to 200,000 clones detected, 50% to 70% appear once; the ten largest clones hold under 1.5%. CDR3 size: 15 residues. Germline assignment: CDR1 SGHRS and CDR2 YFSETQ. V lost 4 bases and J lost 14, with 22 bases in between.

The sequence derives from a human donor with alopecia areata. This sequence joins TRBV5-1 and TRBJ1-6; the D gene is possibly TRBD1 (6 bases). This sample comprised CD4+ T cells sorted from blood, obtained around week 50, from a patient treated with tofacitinib. The CDR3 sequence is CASSPSGVTGASLHF. The CDR3 nucleotides are TGCGCCAGCAGCCCATCTGGAGTGACAGGTGCATCCCTCCACTTT.